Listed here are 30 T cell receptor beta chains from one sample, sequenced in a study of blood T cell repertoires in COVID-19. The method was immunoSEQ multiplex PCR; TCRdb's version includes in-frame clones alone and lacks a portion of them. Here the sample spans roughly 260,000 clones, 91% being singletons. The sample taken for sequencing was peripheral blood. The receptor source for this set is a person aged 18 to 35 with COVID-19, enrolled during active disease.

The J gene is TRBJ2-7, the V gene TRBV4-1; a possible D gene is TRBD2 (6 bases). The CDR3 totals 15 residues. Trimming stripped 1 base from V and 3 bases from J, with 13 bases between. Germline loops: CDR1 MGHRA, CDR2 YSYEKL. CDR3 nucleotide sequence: TGCGCCAGCAGCCAAGTAAACGGGGGTCTCTACGAGCAGTACTTC. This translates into CASSQVNGGLYEQYF.

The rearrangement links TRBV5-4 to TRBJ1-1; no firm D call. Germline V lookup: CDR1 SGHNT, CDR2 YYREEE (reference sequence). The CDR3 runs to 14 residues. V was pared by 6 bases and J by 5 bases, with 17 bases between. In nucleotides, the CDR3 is TGTGCCAGCAATTATATGGGAGGGTGGACTGAAGCTTTCTTT. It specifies CASNYMGGWTEAFF.

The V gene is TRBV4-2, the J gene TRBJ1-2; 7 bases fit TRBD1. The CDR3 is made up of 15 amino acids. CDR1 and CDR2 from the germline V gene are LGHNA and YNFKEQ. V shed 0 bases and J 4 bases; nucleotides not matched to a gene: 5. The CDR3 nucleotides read TGTGCCAGCAGCCAAGAGGAACAGGGGTCCTATGGCTACACCTTC. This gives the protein CASSQEEQGSYGYTF.

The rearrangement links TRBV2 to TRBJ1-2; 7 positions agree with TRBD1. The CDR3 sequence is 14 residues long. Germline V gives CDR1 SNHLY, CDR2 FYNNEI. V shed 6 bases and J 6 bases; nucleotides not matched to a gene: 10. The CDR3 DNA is TGTGCCAGCAGACCGACAGGGCTGAGTGATGGCTACACCTTC. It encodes CASRPTGLSDGYTF.

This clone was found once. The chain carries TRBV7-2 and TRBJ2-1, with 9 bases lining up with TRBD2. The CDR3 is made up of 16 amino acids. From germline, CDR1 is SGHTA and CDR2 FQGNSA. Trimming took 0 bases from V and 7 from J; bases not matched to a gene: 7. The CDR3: CASSLASSSGTNEQFF. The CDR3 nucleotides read TGTGCCAGCAGCTTAGCTTCCTCTAGCGGGACTAATGAGCAGTTCTTC.

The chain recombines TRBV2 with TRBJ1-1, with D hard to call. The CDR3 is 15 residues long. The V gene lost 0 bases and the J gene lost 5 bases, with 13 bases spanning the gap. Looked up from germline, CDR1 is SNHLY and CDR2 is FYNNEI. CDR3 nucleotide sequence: TGTGCCAGCAGTGAAGCGCGCCAGGTCACAACTGAAGCTTTCTTT. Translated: CASSEARQVTTEAFF.

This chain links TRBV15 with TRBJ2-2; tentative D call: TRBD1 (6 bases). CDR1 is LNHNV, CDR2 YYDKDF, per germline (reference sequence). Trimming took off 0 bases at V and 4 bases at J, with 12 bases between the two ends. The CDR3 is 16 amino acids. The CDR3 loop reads CATSRDWDTLTGELFF. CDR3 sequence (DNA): TGTGCCACCAGCAGAGATTGGGACACTCTCACCGGGGAGCTGTTTTTT.

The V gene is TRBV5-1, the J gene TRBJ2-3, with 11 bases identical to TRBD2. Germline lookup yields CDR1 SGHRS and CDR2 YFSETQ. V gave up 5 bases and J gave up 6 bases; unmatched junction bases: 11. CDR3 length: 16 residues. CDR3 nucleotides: TGCGCCAGCAGGACTCTCACTAGCGGGAGTGGGGATACGCAGTATTTT. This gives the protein CASRTLTSGSGDTQYF.

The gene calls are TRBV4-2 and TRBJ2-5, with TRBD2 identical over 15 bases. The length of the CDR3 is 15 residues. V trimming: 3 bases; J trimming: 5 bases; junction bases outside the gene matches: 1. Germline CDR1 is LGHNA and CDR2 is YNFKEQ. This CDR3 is CASSHGLAGGETQYF. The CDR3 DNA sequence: TGTGCCAGCAGCCACGGACTAGCGGGAGGGGAGACCCAGTACTTC.

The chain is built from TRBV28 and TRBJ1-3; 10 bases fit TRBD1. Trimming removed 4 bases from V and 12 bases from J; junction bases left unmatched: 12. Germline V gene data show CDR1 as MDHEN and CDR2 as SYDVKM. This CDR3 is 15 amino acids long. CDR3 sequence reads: CASSSSGTGERGIYF. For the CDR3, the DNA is TGTGCCAGCAGTTCTTCCGGGACAGGGGAGAGGGGCATATATTTT.

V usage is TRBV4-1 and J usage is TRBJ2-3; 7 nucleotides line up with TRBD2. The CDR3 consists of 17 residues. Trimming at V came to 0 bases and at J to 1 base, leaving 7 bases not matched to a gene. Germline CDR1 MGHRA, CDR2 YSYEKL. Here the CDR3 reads CASSQEASGSRTDTQYF. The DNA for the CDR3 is TGCGCCAGCAGCCAAGAGGCTAGCGGATCTCGCACAGATACGCAGTATTTT.

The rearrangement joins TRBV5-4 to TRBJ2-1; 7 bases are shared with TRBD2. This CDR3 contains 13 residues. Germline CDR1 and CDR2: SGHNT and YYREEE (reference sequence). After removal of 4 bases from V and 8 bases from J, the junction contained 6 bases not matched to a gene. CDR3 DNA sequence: TGTGCCAGCAGCCCCCGTGGGGGGGATGAGCAGTTCTTC. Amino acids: CASSPRGGDEQFF.

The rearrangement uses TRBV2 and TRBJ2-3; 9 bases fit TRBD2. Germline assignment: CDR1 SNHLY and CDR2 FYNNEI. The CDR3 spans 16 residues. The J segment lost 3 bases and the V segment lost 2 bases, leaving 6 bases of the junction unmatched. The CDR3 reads CASSEWRSGSTDTQYF. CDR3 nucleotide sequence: TGTGCCAGCAGTGAATGGCGTAGCGGGAGTACAGATACGCAGTATTTT.

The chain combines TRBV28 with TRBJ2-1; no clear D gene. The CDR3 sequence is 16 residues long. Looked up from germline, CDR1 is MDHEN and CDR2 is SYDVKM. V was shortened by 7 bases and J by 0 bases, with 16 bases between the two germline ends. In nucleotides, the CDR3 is TGTGCCAGCAACGAATACCCTATGAGCTCCTACAATGAGCAGTTCTTC. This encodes CASNEYPMSSYNEQFF.

Written as DNA, the CDR3 is TGTGCCAGCAGTGACAGGACCGGGACTAGACCTTACGAGCAGTACTTC. This codes for CASSDRTGTRPYEQYF. The chain uses TRBV2 and TRBJ2-7, with TRBD2 matching 8 bases. V was pared by 3 bases and J by 4 bases, with 11 bases of the junction left unmatched. The CDR3 sequence is 16 residues long. Germline V lookup: CDR1 SNHLY, CDR2 FYNNEI.

Here the CDR3 reads CASSPSSYEQFF. The DNA of the CDR3 is TGTGCCAGCAGCCCCTCGAGTTATGAGCAGTTCTTC. This rearrangement joins TRBV3-1 (or the pseudogene TRBV3-2) to TRBJ2-1; D is unresolved. The CDR3 extends over 12 amino acids. Trimming removed 4 bases at V and 8 bases at J, with 9 bases between. Germline CDR1 and CDR2: LGHDT and YNNKEL (reference sequence).

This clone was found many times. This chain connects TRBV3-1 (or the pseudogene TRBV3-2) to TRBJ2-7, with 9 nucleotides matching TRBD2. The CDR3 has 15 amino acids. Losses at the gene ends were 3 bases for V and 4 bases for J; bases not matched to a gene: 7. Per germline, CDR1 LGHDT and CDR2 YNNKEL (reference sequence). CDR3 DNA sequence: TGTGCCAGCAGCCAGCTTAGCGGGAGCGGGTACGAGCAGTACTTC. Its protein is CASSQLSGSGYEQYF.

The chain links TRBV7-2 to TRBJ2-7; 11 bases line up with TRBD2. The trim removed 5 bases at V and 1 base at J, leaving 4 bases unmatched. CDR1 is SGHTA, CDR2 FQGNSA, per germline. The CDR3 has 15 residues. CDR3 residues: CASSKTSGTSYEQYF. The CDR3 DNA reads TGTGCCAGCAGCAAGACTAGCGGGACTTCCTACGAGCAGTACTTC.

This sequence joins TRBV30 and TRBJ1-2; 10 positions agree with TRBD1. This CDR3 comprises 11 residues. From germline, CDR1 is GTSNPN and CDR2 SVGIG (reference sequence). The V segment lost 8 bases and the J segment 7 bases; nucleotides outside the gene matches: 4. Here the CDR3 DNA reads TGTGCCCGACAGGGGGCTCGTGGCTACACCTTC. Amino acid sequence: CARQGARGYTF.

DNA for the CDR3: TGTGCCAGCAGCCAAGGGCAGGGGTCAAAATACGAGCAGTACTTC. Translated: CASSQGQGSKYEQYF. This rearrangement joins TRBV3-1 (or the pseudogene TRBV3-2) to TRBJ2-7; tentatively, D is TRBD1 (6 bases). This CDR3 comprises 15 residues. Per germline, CDR1 LGHDT and CDR2 YNNKEL (reference sequence). The V end lost 1 base, the J end lost 4 bases, and 14 bases lay between the germline ends.

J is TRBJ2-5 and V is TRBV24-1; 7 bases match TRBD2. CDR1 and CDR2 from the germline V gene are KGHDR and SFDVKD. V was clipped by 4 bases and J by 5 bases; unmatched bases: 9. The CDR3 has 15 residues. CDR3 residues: CATSDPLFGGETQYF. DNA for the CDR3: TGTGCCACCAGTGACCCCCTTTTCGGGGGGGAGACCCAGTACTTC.

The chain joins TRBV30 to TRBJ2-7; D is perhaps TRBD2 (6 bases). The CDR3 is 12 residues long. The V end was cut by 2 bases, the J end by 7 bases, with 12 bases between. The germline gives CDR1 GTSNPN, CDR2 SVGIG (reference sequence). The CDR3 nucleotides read TGTGCCTGGAGTCTGGTAGCGGCAGAGCAGTACTTC. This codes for CAWSLVAAEQYF.

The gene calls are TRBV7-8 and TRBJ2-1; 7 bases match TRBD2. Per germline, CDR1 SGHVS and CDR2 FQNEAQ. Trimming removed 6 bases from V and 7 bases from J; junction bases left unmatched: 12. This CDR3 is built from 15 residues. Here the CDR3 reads CASRPTGNSGNEQFF. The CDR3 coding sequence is TGTGCCAGCAGACCCACGGGGAATAGCGGGAATGAGCAGTTCTTC.

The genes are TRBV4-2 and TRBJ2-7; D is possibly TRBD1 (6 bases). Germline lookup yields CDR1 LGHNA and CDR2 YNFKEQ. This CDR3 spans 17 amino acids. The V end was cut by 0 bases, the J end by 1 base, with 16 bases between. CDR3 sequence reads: CASSQEGAGFFSYEQYF. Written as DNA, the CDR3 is TGTGCCAGCAGCCAAGAGGGGGCAGGGTTTTTTTCCTACGAGCAGTACTTC.

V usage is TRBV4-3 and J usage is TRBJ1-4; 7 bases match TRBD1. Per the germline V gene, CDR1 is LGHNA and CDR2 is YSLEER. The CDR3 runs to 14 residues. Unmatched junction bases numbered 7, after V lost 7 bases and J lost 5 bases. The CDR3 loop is CASNDGTANEKLFF. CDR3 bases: TGCGCCAGCAATGATGGGACAGCAAATGAAAAACTGTTTTTT.

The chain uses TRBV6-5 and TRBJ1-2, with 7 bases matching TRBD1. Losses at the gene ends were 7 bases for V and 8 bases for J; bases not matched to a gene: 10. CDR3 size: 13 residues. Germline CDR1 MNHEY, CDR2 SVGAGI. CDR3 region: CASIRQGGYGYTF. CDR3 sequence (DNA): TGTGCCAGCATCCGACAGGGTGGGTACGGCTACACCTTC.

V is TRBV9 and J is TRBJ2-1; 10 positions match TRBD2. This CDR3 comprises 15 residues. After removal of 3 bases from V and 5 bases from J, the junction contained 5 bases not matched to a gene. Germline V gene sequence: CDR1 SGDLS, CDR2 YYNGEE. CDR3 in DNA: TGTGCCAGCAGCGACGGACTAGCGGCAAACAATGAGCAGTTCTTC. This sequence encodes CASSDGLAANNEQFF.

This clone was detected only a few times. The CDR3 DNA follows: TGCGCCAGCAGTGGCCCTGACAGGTACTCCTACGAGCAGTACTTC. It translates to CASSGPDRYSYEQYF. V gene TRBV10-2 combines with J gene TRBJ2-7; a possible D gene is TRBD1 (6 bases). Germline-derived CDR1 and CDR2 are WSHSY and SAAADI. The germline V and J ends were trimmed by 4 bases and 0 bases, with 13 bases remaining between them. This CDR3 spans 15 amino acids.

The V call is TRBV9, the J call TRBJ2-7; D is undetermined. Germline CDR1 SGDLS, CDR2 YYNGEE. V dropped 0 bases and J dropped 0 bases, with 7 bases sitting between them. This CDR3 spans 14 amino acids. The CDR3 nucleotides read TGTGCCAGCAGCGTAGTAGAGAGCTCCTACGAGCAGTACTTC. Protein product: CASSVVESSYEQYF.

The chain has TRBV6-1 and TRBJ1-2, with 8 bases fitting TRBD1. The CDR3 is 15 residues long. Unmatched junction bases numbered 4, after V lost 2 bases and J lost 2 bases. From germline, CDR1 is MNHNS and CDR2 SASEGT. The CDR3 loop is CASSEPGQGNYGYTF. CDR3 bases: TGTGCCAGCAGTGAACCCGGACAGGGAAACTATGGCTACACCTTC.